Listed below are T cell receptor beta chains from one sample, sequenced in a study of CD8 T cells in ankylosing spondylitis. TCRdb reanalysed the 5' RACE reads using MiXCR and keeps one entry per CDR3 protein. The repertoire has 230,000 or so distinct CDR3 sequences, more than 15% of them found once; the top ten carry approximately 33%. Sequences were obtained from blood, either unsorted or a sorted T cell fraction (not recorded which). The receptors shown here come from a male donor with ankylosing spondylitis or in good health (not recorded which). Each CDR3 is given with its conserved first and last residue. A D gene is named only where the DNA matches it firmly. Expanded clones are given a class, and other clones once, few, many or no size at all.

size	J	D	V	CDR3	DNA
many	TRBJ1-1	NA	TRBV11-2	CASSLDGGQVKAFF	TGTGCCAGCAGCTTAGATGGTGGTCAGGTGAAAGCTTTCTTT
few	TRBJ2-5	TRBD1	TRBV29-1	CSVEDSGQGVRTETQYF	TGCAGCGTTGAAGATTCGGGACAGGGGGTTAGGACGGAGACCCAGTACTTC
NA	TRBJ2-3	NA	TRBV13	CASSLHLGTDTQYF	TGTGCCAGCAGCTTACATCTCGGAACAGATACGCAGTATTTT
once	TRBJ2-1	TRBD2	TRBV12-3/TRBV12-4	CASSSDASGIYNEQFF	TGTGCCAGCAGCTCCGATGCTAGCGGGATTTACAATGAGCAGTTCTTC
NA	TRBJ1-6	TRBD1	TRBV4-2	CASTGQGSPLHF	TGTGCCAGCACCGGACAGGGATCACCCCTCCACTTT
NA	TRBJ1-1	TRBD1	TRBV24-1	CATSDPRDRMMNTEAFF	TGTGCCACCAGTGACCCCAGGGACAGGATGATGAACACTGAAGCTTTCTTT
once	TRBJ2-7	NA	TRBV14	CASSQYRASSYEQYF	TGTGCCAGCAGCCAGTACAGGGCGTCCTCCTACGAGCAGTACTTC
NA	TRBJ2-1	NA	TRBV2	CASSDTDGEIYNEQFF	TGTGCCAGCAGCGATACGGACGGCGAAATTTACAATGAGCAGTTCTTC
NA	TRBJ2-1	NA	TRBV12-3/TRBV12-4	CASSFLAYRVSNEQFF	TGTGCCAGCAGTTTTCTGGCCTACCGGGTCTCGAATGAGCAGTTCTTC
many	TRBJ2-3	NA	TRBV27	CASRWGSRADTQYF	TGTGCCAGCAGATGGGGGAGTAGGGCAGATACGCAGTATTTT
many	TRBJ2-6	NA	TRBV29-1	CSVVAASGANVLTF	TGCAGCGTTGTGGCGGCCTCTGGGGCCAACGTCCTGACTTTC
NA	TRBJ2-7	NA	TRBV5-1	CASAGTASYEQYF	TGCGCCAGTGCCGGGACCGCTTCCTACGAGCAGTACTTC
few	TRBJ2-7	TRBD1	TRBV5-1	CASSSPDRGLYEQYF	TGCGCCAGCAGCTCCCCAGACAGGGGGCTCTACGAGCAGTACTTC
NA	TRBJ2-5	TRBD2	TRBV5-6	CASSLAWASGISHETQYF	TGTGCCAGCAGCTTGGCTTGGGCTAGCGGGATCTCCCACGAGACCCAGTACTTC
NA	TRBJ2-2	TRBD1	TRBV12-3/TRBV12-4	CASRLDRANTGELFF	TGTGCCAGCAGGCTGGACAGGGCGAACACCGGGGAGCTGTTTTTT
NA	TRBJ2-1	TRBD1	TRBV28	CATDSDRDSYNEQFF	TGTGCCACGGATTCCGACAGGGACTCCTACAATGAGCAGTTCTTC
few	TRBJ2-5	TRBD2	TRBV20-1	CSARHLGTSQETQYF	TGCAGTGCTAGGCACCTCGGGACTAGTCAAGAGACCCAGTACTTC
few	TRBJ1-1	NA	TRBV29-1	CSVGTDNTEAFF	TGCAGCGTTGGGACAGACAACACTGAAGCTTTCTTT
few	TRBJ1-1	TRBD1	TRBV27	CASSSTGGLLWMNTEAFF	TGTGCCAGCAGTTCGACAGGGGGCCTTCTTTGGATGAACACTGAAGCTTTCTTT
few	TRBJ2-7	NA	TRBV6-6	CASSPTAQEQYF	TGTGCCAGCAGCCCCACTGCCCAGGAGCAGTACTTC
few	TRBJ1-5	TRBD1	TRBV9	CASSEGQYYSNQPQHF	TGTGCCAGCAGCGAGGGACAGTACTATAGCAATCAGCCCCAGCATTTT
few	TRBJ1-2	NA	TRBV5-6	CASSLWADISHHGYTF	TGTGCCAGCAGCTTGTGGGCAGATATATCCCACCATGGCTACACCTTC
many	TRBJ2-2	TRBD1	TRBV7-9	CASSLAETGKRELFF	TGTGCCAGCAGCTTAGCGGAGACAGGGAAAAGGGAGCTGTTTTTT
few	TRBJ2-1	NA	TRBV3-1	CASSHRWGSNYNEQFF	TGTGCCAGCAGCCATAGGTGGGGGAGTAACTACAATGAGCAGTTCTTC
few	TRBJ1-1	NA	TRBV6-2/TRBV6-3	CASKRGYTEAFF	TGTGCCAGCAAACGCGGCTACACTGAAGCTTTCTTT
NA	TRBJ2-5	NA	TRBV29-1	CSVVVTEETQYF	TGCAGCGTTGTGGTGACTGAAGAGACCCAGTACTTC